The 29 T cell receptor beta chains presented below share a single source sample, sequenced in a study of CD4 T cell repertoires in COVID-19. Clones were read by immunoSEQ multiplex PCR, and TCRdb kept only the in-frame ones, dropping some. The sample records about 75,000 clones, about four fifths being singletons. This specimen was CD4+ T cells from peripheral blood, taken after recovery from COVID-19. The receptor source for this set is a human donor who had COVID-19.

The chain recombines TRBV7-8 with TRBJ1-3, with a possible D match to TRBD1 (5 bases). The germline V gene encodes CDR1 SGHVS and CDR2 FQNEAQ. The V gene lost 5 bases and the J gene lost 8 bases, with 10 bases spanning the gap. This CDR3 contains 12 residues. CDR3 DNA sequence: TGTGCCAGCAGCGCCACAGGCGACACCATATATTTT. Translated: CASSATGDTIYF.

The J gene is TRBJ2-1, the V gene TRBV28; 7 positions agree with TRBD2. Germline assignment: CDR1 MDHEN and CDR2 SYDVKM. The junction had 2 bases not matched to a gene; V was cut back by 7 bases and J by 2 bases. The CDR3 contains 13 residues. DNA of the CDR3: TGTGCCAGCAAGGCGGGGGCCTACAATGAGCAGTTCTTC. Amino acid sequence: CASKAGAYNEQFF.

The rearrangement joins TRBV7-9 to TRBJ2-5, with 7 bases fitting TRBD1. This CDR3 is built from 15 residues. V dropped 4 bases and J dropped 5; count of bases not matched to a gene: 10. Germline assignment: CDR1 SEHNR and CDR2 FQNEAQ (reference sequence). The chain's CDR3 is CASSSDDRVGETQYF. In nucleotides, the CDR3 is TGTGCCAGCAGCTCGGACGACAGGGTGGGGGAGACCCAGTACTTC.

This chain links TRBV12-3 or TRBV12-4 with TRBJ1-1; D perhaps matches TRBD1 (6 bases). V lost 7 bases and J 4 bases, leaving 13 bases between the germline ends. The CDR3 length is 13 residues. The CDR3 DNA reads as TGTGCCAGCACCCTAAAAGGGGGCACTGAAGCTTTCTTT. This gives the protein CASTLKGGTEAFF.

The chain has TRBV5-8 and TRBJ2-5; D call uncertain. The CDR3 has 13 amino acids. CDR1 and CDR2 from the germline V gene are SGHTS and YDEGEE. Trimming shortened V by 6 bases and J by 4 bases, and 13 bases separated the two germline ends. The CDR3 DNA reads as TGTGCCAGCACACGAGGCAGGCCAGAGACCCAGTACTTC. Its protein product is CASTRGRPETQYF.

This rearrangement joins TRBV19 to TRBJ2-1; D unresolved. Trimming shortened V by 4 bases and J by 6 bases, and 13 bases separated the two germline ends. Looked up from germline, CDR1 is LNHDA and CDR2 is SQIVND (reference sequence). This CDR3 has 14 amino acids. The CDR3 sequence: CASSTQTGPNEQFF. For the CDR3, the DNA is TGTGCCAGTAGTACCCAGACTGGCCCCAATGAGCAGTTCTTC. Looking up the rest from reference TRBV19 and TRBJ2-1 gives the full variable domain: DGGITQSPKYLFRKEGQNVTLSCEQNLNHDAMYWYRQDPGQGLRLIYYSQIVNDFQKGDIAEGYSVSREKKESFPLTVTSAQKNPTAFYLCASSTQTGPNEQFFGPGTRLTVL.

The chain carries TRBV5-1 and TRBJ2-2; D is ambiguous. The CDR3 contains 15 residues. The germline V gene has CDR1 SGHRS and CDR2 YFSETQ. V gave up 0 bases and J gave up 0 bases, with 6 bases separating them. The CDR3 DNA is TGCGCCAGCAGCTTGGGGACCTCGAACACCGGGGAGCTGTTTTTT. Translation gives CASSLGTSNTGELFF.

The rearrangement uses TRBV19 and TRBJ1-1; no reliable D call. Trimming shortened V by 6 bases and J by 1 base, and 9 bases separated the two germline ends. The CDR3 spans 13 residues. Germline V gene lookup returns CDR1 LNHDA and CDR2 SQIVND (reference sequence). The CDR3 protein is CASRQNGNTEAFF. CDR3 nucleotide sequence: TGTGCCAGTAGACAGAATGGGAACACTGAAGCTTTCTTT.

The V call is TRBV5-1, the J call TRBJ2-5; perhaps TRBD2 as D (6 bases). The CDR3 contains 13 residues. The germline V and J ends were trimmed by 7 bases and 5 bases, with 15 bases remaining between them. Per the germline V gene, CDR1 is SGHRS and CDR2 is YFSETQ. The CDR3 sequence: CASLSGYGETQYF. CDR3 in DNA: TGCGCCAGCTTGAGCGGGTACGGGGAGACCCAGTACTTC. Supplemented by reference TRBV5-1 and TRBJ2-5, the full variable domain reads KAGVTQTPRYLIKTRGQQVTLSCSPISGHRSVSWYQQTPGQGLQFLFEYFSETQRNKGNFPGRFSGRQFSNSRSEMNVSTLELGDSALYLCASLSGYGETQYFGPGTRLLVL.

CDR3 sequence reads: CSVLDRGSTDTQYF. Here the CDR3 DNA reads TGCAGCGTCCTCGACAGGGGATCGACAGATACGCAGTATTTT. The genes are TRBV29-1 and TRBJ2-3, with 8 bases fitting TRBD1. The CDR3 covers 14 residues. Germline V CDR1 and CDR2: SQVTM, ANQGSEA. The V and J ends lost 6 bases and 3 bases, in that order; junction bases with no gene match: 8.

The CDR3 loop is CASMTGVEQYF. DNA for the CDR3: TGTGCCAGCATGACCGGGGTCGAGCAGTACTTC. This chain links TRBV28 with TRBJ2-7; tentative D call: TRBD2 (5 bases). CDR3 length: 11 amino acids. V was cut by 7 bases and J by 6 bases, with 10 bases left in between. Germline V gene lookup returns CDR1 MDHEN and CDR2 SYDVKM.

V is TRBV6-2 or TRBV6-3 and J is TRBJ1-1; D not resolved. The CDR3 spans 15 residues. V lost 5 bases to trimming and J lost 0 bases, with 13 bases between them. In germline, CDR1 is MNHEY, CDR2 SVGEGT. CDR3 bases: TGTGCCAGCAGTCATGCAGGAAACATGAACACTGAAGCTTTCTTT. Its translation is CASSHAGNMNTEAFF.

Details on this clone: At one end, the junction sequence differs from germline, possibly due to a read error. V gene TRBV20-1 combines with J gene TRBJ1-2; D remains unclear. Germline assignment: CDR1 DFQATT and CDR2 SNEGSKA (reference sequence). This CDR3 is 10 amino acids long. CDR3 DNA sequence: TGCAGTGCTAGAGATGTCACAGTGAAGTTC. Translating it yields CSARDVTVKF.

The rearrangement joins TRBV19 to TRBJ2-7; 14 bases match TRBD2. V was clipped by 5 bases and J by 7 bases; unmatched bases: 7. Germline CDR1 LNHDA, CDR2 SQIVND (reference sequence). CDR3 length: 15 residues. This CDR3 reads CASSPTSGRAGEQYF. As DNA, the CDR3 is TGTGCCAGTAGTCCGACTAGCGGGAGGGCCGGAGAGCAGTACTTC.

V usage is TRBV18 and J usage is TRBJ2-7; D possibly matches TRBD1 or TRBD2 (5 bases each). CDR1 and CDR2 from the germline V gene are KGHSH and LQKENI. V shed 6 bases and J shed 1 base, with 13 bases lying between them. This CDR3 comprises 14 residues. CDR3 amino acids: CASSHRDGSYEQYF. The CDR3 nucleotides read TGTGCCAGCTCGCACCGGGACGGTTCCTACGAGCAGTACTTC.

The genes are TRBV6-2 or TRBV6-3 and TRBJ2-4; 8 bases are shared with TRBD1. CDR3 length: 18 residues. V lost 5 bases to trimming and J lost 3 bases; unmatched junction nucleotides: 15. Germline assignment: CDR1 MNHEY and CDR2 SVGEGT. CDR3 sequence reads: CASSEDRARLVVKNIQYF. In nucleotides, the CDR3 is TGTGCCAGCAGTGAGGACAGGGCCAGGTTGGTGGTCAAAAACATTCAGTACTTC.

The CDR3 DNA is TGCGCAGCCTCAGATGGGGGTACACTGAACACTGAAGCTTTCTTT. Translation gives CAASDGGTLNTEAFF. The chain has TRBV10-2 and TRBJ1-1; TRBD1 might be the D (5 bases). CDR1 is WSHSY and CDR2 is SAAADI in the germline V gene. The CDR3 has 15 amino acids.

The gene calls are TRBV3-1 (or the pseudogene TRBV3-2) and TRBJ2-3, with 9 positions matching TRBD1. The CDR3 length is 17 residues. Trimming removed 3 bases from V and 0 bases from J; junction bases left unmatched: 7. The germline CDR1 and CDR2 sequences are LGHDT and YNNKEL (reference sequence). In DNA form, the CDR3 reads TGTGCCAGCAGCCACGGAATCGGGACAGGGAGCACAGATACGCAGTATTTT. Protein sequence: CASSHGIGTGSTDTQYF.

This rearrangement joins TRBV18 to TRBJ1-5; D is perhaps TRBD1 (6 bases). This CDR3 spans 15 amino acids. CDR1 and CDR2 (germline): KGHSH, LQKENI. Trimming took 4 bases from V and 0 from J, leaving 10 bases between them. This CDR3 reads CASSRGGNSNQPQHF. The CDR3 DNA reads as TGTGCCAGCTCACGAGGGGGAAATAGCAATCAGCCCCAGCATTTT. The full variable domain, in which reference TRBV18 and TRBJ1-5 provide the parts outside the CDR3, is NAGVMQNPRHLVRRRGQEARLRCSPMKGHSHVYWYRQLPEEGLKFMVYLQKENIIDESGMPKERFSAEFPKEGPSILRIQQVVRGDSAAYFCASSRGGNSNQPQHFGDGTRLSIL.

The gene calls are TRBV10-2 and TRBJ2-3, with 9 bases matching TRBD2. V was pared by 0 bases and J by 0 bases, with 10 bases of the junction left unmatched. The CDR3 length is 19 residues. Germline V gene sequence: CDR1 WSHSY, CDR2 SAAADI. This chain's CDR3 is CASSESRLAGSPSTDTQYF. CDR3 coding DNA: TGCGCCAGCAGTGAGTCGCGCCTAGCGGGGTCGCCTAGCACAGATACGCAGTATTTT.

The rearrangement joins TRBV19 to TRBJ1-2; D remains unclear. This CDR3 comprises 13 residues. In germline, CDR1 is LNHDA, CDR2 SQIVND (reference sequence). V lost 3 bases and J 7 bases, leaving 12 bases between the germline ends. CDR3: CASSMTGEAGYTF. CDR3 coding DNA: TGTGCCAGTAGTATGACCGGGGAGGCTGGCTACACCTTC.

The chain has TRBV28 and TRBJ2-5; 7 bases map to TRBD2. The CDR3 extends over 16 amino acids. Trimming at V came to 4 bases and at J to 3 bases, leaving 11 bases not matched to a gene. From germline, CDR1 is MDHEN and CDR2 SYDVKM. The CDR3 protein is CASSSYSVGGKETQYF. CDR3 bases: TGTGCCAGCAGTTCCTACTCGGTGGGGGGGAAAGAGACCCAGTACTTC.

V usage is TRBV19 and J usage is TRBJ2-7, with D perhaps matching TRBD2 (6 bases). The germline V gene encodes CDR1 LNHDA and CDR2 SQIVND (reference sequence). Trimming took off 4 bases at V and 3 bases at J, with 19 bases between the two ends. The CDR3 has 16 residues. This CDR3 reads CASSSGAASRGYEQYF. The CDR3 DNA reads as TGTGCCAGTAGTAGTGGGGCGGCGTCGCGGGGCTACGAGCAGTACTTC.

For the CDR3, the DNA is TGTGCCAGTAGTCTCGACACTGAAGCTTTCTTT. The encoded protein is CASSLDTEAFF. The chain is built from TRBV19 and TRBJ1-1, with D uncertain. Per germline, CDR1 LNHDA and CDR2 SQIVND (reference sequence). The CDR3 extends over 11 amino acids. The V end lost 5 bases, the J end lost 3 bases, and 4 bases lay between the germline ends.

J is TRBJ2-1 and V is TRBV30; no definite D call. V lost 2 bases and J lost 9, with 14 bases in between. This CDR3 is 13 amino acids long. Germline CDR1 is GTSNPN and CDR2 is SVGIG (reference sequence). Written as DNA, the CDR3 is TGTGCCTGGAGTATTAGGGCCGCCGTTGAGCAGTTCTTC. As protein: CAWSIRAAVEQFF.

This clone is deemed medium-sized (0.01 to 0.1%). Other DNA sequences in this sample translate to the same CDR3. V and J are TRBV12-3 or TRBV12-4 and TRBJ2-1; no reliable D call. This CDR3 contains 11 residues. Trimming cost V 5 bases and J 3 bases, with 2 bases left between them. CDR3 sequence: CASSLYNEQFF. CDR3 sequence (DNA): TGTGCCAGCAGTCTCTACAATGAGCAGTTCTTC.

The V gene is TRBV10-3, the J gene TRBJ1-6, with D perhaps TRBD1 (5 bases). Trimming stripped 4 bases from V and 5 bases from J, with 9 bases between. The CDR3 contains 14 residues. Germline lookup yields CDR1 ENHRY and CDR2 SYGVKD. As DNA, the CDR3 is TGTGCCATCAGTGTCGACAGTGATAATTCACCCCTCCACTTT. It specifies CAISVDSDNSPLHF.

V and J are TRBV29-1 and TRBJ1-2; D not resolved. Per the germline V gene, CDR1 is SQVTM and CDR2 is ANQGSEA. The germline V and J ends were trimmed by 0 bases and 8 bases, with 16 bases remaining between them. The CDR3 totals 14 residues. The CDR3 is CSVEERAGFTGYTF. The CDR3 DNA sequence: TGCAGCGTTGAAGAGAGGGCCGGCTTTACGGGCTACACCTTC.

This clone appeared a single time. Written as DNA, the CDR3 is TGTGCCAGCAGCCTCGGGCTAGCAGGGAGCACAGATACGCAGTATTTT. Its translation: CASSLGLAGSTDTQYF. The chain recombines TRBV3-1 (or the pseudogene TRBV3-2) with TRBJ2-3; D is tentatively TRBD1 or TRBD2 (5 bases each). Germline V lookup: CDR1 LGHDT, CDR2 YNNKEL (reference sequence). The germline V and J ends were trimmed by 4 bases and 0 bases, with 14 bases remaining between them. The CDR3 consists of 16 residues.